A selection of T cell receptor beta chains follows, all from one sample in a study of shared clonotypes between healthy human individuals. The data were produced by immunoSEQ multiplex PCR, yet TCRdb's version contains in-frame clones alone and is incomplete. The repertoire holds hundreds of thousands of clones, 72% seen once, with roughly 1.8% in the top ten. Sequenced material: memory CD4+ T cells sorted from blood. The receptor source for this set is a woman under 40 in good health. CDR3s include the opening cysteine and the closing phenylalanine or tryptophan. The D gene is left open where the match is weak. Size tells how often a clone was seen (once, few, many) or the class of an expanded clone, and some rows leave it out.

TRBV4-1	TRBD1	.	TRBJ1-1	TGCGCCAGCAGCCTAGGACAGGTGAACACTGAAGCTTTCTTT	CASSLGQVNTEAFF
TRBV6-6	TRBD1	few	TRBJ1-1	TGTGCCAGCAGTTACCAGGGGGCAAACACTGAAGCTTTCTTT	CASSYQGANTEAFF
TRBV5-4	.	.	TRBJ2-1	TGTGCCAGCAGCTTGGTGGGAAGCTCCTACAATGAGCAGTTCTTC	CASSLVGSSYNEQFF
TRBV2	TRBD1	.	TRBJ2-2	TGTGCCAGCAGAGGGACAGCGAACACCGGGGAGCTGTTTTTT	CASRGTANTGELFF
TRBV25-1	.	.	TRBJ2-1	TGTGCCAGCAGTGCGACCCATGGGCGGGACAATGAGCAGTTCTTC	CASSATHGRDNEQFF
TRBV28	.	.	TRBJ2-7	TGTGCCAGCAGTTCTGGGTGGGAGCAGTACTTC	CASSSGWEQYF
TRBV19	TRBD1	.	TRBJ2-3	TGTGCCAGTAGTATTCCCGGGACAGGGATGAATACGCAGTATTTT	CASSIPGTGMNTQYF
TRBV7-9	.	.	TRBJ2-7	TGTGCCAGCAGTAAATCCGGGTCTTACATTCACGAGCAGTACTTC	CASSKSGSYIHEQYF
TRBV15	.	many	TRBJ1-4	TGTGCCACCAGCAGAGATGAGGTGGAGAAACTGTTTTTT	CATSRDEVEKLFF
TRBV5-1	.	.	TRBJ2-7	TGCGCCAGCAGCTACGGGACGGAAATACCAGGCGAGCAGTACTTC	CASSYGTEIPGEQYF
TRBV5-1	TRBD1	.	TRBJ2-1	TGCGCCAGCAGCTTGGAACAGGGGGAAGATGAGCAGTTCTTC	CASSLEQGEDEQFF
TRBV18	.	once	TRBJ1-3	TGTGCCAGCTCACCACCTAAAGGGATTTCTGGAAACACCATATATTTT	CASSPPKGISGNTIYF